The 19 T cell receptor beta chains listed next were all sequenced from one sample in a study of Graves' ophthalmopathy and Graves' hyperthyroidism. CDR3 regions of TCR beta were amplified from RNA transcripts. First-round RT-PCR employed HTBI primers, with a second-round multiplex PCR after it. TCRdb ran MiXCR on the multiplex PCR reads and lists one entry per CDR3 protein. The data contain hundreds of thousands of distinct CDR3 sequences, 22% of them singletons. Sequenced material: peripheral blood. The receptors were sampled from a woman younger than 35 with stable Graves' hyperthyroidism. Some clones in this sample may be carry-over from other donors' samples.

This clonotype appeared many times. The chain joins TRBV30 to TRBJ2-7; D call uncertain. This CDR3 is 13 amino acids long. Germline V gene sequence: CDR1 GTSNPN, CDR2 SVGIG (reference sequence). With 0 bases removed from V and 4 bases from J, the gap between germline ends came to 10 bases. CDR3 loop: CAWSVRGQYEQYF. The CDR3 DNA reads as TGTGCCTGGAGTGTGAGAGGTCAGTACGAGCAGTACTTC. Looking up the rest from reference TRBV30 and TRBJ2-7 gives the full variable domain: SQTIHQWPATLVQPVGSPLSLECTVEGTSNPNLYWYRQAAGRGLQLLFYSVGIGQISSEVPQNLSASRPQDRQFILSSKKLLLSDSGFYLCAWSVRGQYEQYFGPGTRLTVT.

The rearrangement uses TRBV18 and TRBJ2-2; tentatively, D is TRBD1 (6 bases). CDR1 and CDR2 (germline): KGHSH, LQKENI. V was cut by 5 bases and J by 2 bases, with 12 bases left in between. The CDR3 contains 15 residues. The CDR3 sequence is CASSERTDNTGELFF. CDR3 coding DNA: TGTGCCAGCTCAGAACGGACAGACAACACCGGGGAGCTGTTTTTT.

This clonotype was detected many times. The chain has TRBV29-1 and TRBJ1-2; 9 nucleotides match TRBD1. The V and J ends lost 6 bases and 4 bases, in that order; junction bases with no gene match: 6. The CDR3 consists of 13 residues. From germline, CDR1 is SQVTM and CDR2 ANQGSEA. The CDR3: CSVEQGAGYGYTF. Written as DNA, the CDR3 is TGCAGCGTAGAACAGGGGGCCGGCTATGGCTACACCTTC. Complete variable domain (other parts from reference TRBV29-1 and TRBJ1-2): SAVISQKPSRDICQRGTSLTIQCQVDSQVTMMFWYRQQPGQSLTLIATANQGSEATYESGFVIDKFPISRPNLTFSTLTVSNMSPEDSSIYLCSVEQGAGYGYTFGSGTRLTVV.

The CDR3 region is CASSYSIRGLETQYF. The CDR3 DNA reads TGTGCCAGCAGTTACTCGATCAGGGGGCTGGAGACCCAGTACTTC. The V gene is TRBV6-5, the J gene TRBJ2-5; 8 bases are shared with TRBD1. V was pared by 0 bases and J by 5 bases, with 5 bases of the junction left unmatched. This CDR3 region has 15 residues. Germline V CDR1 and CDR2: MNHEY, SVGAGI.

This clonotype was observed many times. The V and J genes are TRBV11-2 and TRBJ1-1, with 7 bases lining up with TRBD1. V shed 4 bases, J shed 5 bases, and the junction held 10 bases outside the gene matches. The CDR3 runs to 15 residues. CDR1 is SGHAT, CDR2 FQNNGV, per germline. This chain's CDR3 is CASSSITGVRTEAFF. The CDR3 DNA is TGTGCCAGCAGCTCGATTACAGGGGTACGGACTGAAGCTTTCTTT.

This clonotype was picked up many times. The chain combines TRBV27 with TRBJ1-5; tentative D call: TRBD1 (6 bases). In germline, CDR1 is MNHEY, CDR2 SMNVEV (reference sequence). The CDR3 is made up of 15 amino acids. V lost 6 bases to trimming and J lost 6 bases, with 18 bases between them. In DNA form, the CDR3 reads TGTGCCAGCAGAAAAGGACAGCTCCATAGTCAGCCCCAGCATTTT. This codes for CASRKGQLHSQPQHF.

This clonotype has a count of ten or more. The CDR3 sequence: CASSSASGRGETQYF. For the CDR3, the DNA is TGTGCCAGCAGTTCAGCGAGCGGGAGGGGAGAGACCCAGTACTTC. The rearrangement joins TRBV12-3 or TRBV12-4 to TRBJ2-5, with 10 nucleotides matching TRBD2. V was clipped by 4 bases and J by 4 bases; unmatched bases: 6. This CDR3 spans 15 amino acids.

Ten or more counts support this clonotype. The rearrangement links TRBV4-2 to TRBJ2-7, with TRBD2 as a possible D gene (6 bases). The germline CDR1 and CDR2 sequences are LGHNA and YNFKEQ. V was shortened by 0 bases and J by 8 bases, with 17 bases between the two germline ends. CDR3 length: 15 amino acids. CDR3 DNA: TGTGCCAGCAGCCAAGATGCCGTCGGAGGGGTGAAGCAGTACTTC. This encodes CASSQDAVGGVKQYF.

V gene TRBV7-9 combines with J gene TRBJ1-5; 7 bases map to TRBD1. The CDR3 covers 15 residues. The V gene's germline CDR1 is SEHNR and CDR2 FQNEAQ (reference sequence). Trimming at V came to 5 bases and at J to 5 bases, leaving 9 bases not matched to a gene. CDR3 residues: CASSQGGVGDQPQHF. The CDR3 DNA reads as TGTGCCAGCAGCCAAGGGGGCGTTGGGGATCAGCCCCAGCATTTT.

The chain uses TRBV6-2 or TRBV6-3 and TRBJ2-7, with TRBD2 matching over 11 bases. Losses at the gene ends were 7 bases for V and 3 bases for J; bases not matched to a gene: 8. The CDR3 consists of 15 residues. Germline CDR1 reads MNHEY; CDR2 reads SVGEGT. CDR3 nucleotides: TGTGCCAGCATCGGAACTAGCGGGGGTTACTACGAGCAGTACTTC. Protein sequence: CASIGTSGGYYEQYF.

This clonotype was observed at least ten times. The CDR3: CASSLWGPGGYTF. The DNA of the CDR3 is TGTGCCAGCAGCCTATGGGGCCCAGGCGGCTACACCTTC. The V call is TRBV11-2, the J call TRBJ1-2; TRBD1 might be the D (5 bases). Per the germline V gene, CDR1 is SGHAT and CDR2 is FQNNGV. The V end was cut by 5 bases, the J end by 8 bases, with 15 bases between. This CDR3 spans 13 amino acids.

This clonotype was seen at least ten times. Because the CDR3's place on the DNA is in doubt, the DNA is left out and the CDR3 is given as listed by TCRdb. The chain employs TRBV28 and TRBJ2-5; the table's D call of TRBD1 was not tested on the DNA. CDR1 is MDHEN and CDR2 is SYDVKM in the germline V gene. The CDR3 comprises 16 residues, both ends counted. The CDR3 is CASSSSSAPGVETQYF.

This clonotype was detected a few times. Written as DNA, the CDR3 is TGCGCCAGCACCCTGCTGACTAGCGGGGGCCACGAGCAGTACTTC. Its protein product is CASTLLTSGGHEQYF. The V gene is TRBV5-1, the J gene TRBJ2-7; 12 bases line up with TRBD2. V gave up 6 bases and J gave up 5 bases; unmatched junction bases: 9. The CDR3 runs to 15 residues. Germline CDR1 is SGHRS and CDR2 is YFSETQ.

There are a few counts of this clonotype. V and J are TRBV3-1 and TRBJ1-1; perhaps TRBD1 as D (6 bases). V lost 4 bases to trimming and J lost 1 base, with 13 bases between them. The CDR3 has 15 residues. Germline-derived CDR1 and CDR2 are LGHDT and YNNKEL (reference sequence). The CDR3 DNA reads TGTGCCAGCAGCCCCATCGGGACACCGAACACTGAAGCTTTCTTT. Protein: CASSPIGTPNTEAFF.

V gene TRBV7-9 combines with J gene TRBJ1-1; D call uncertain. The germline V gene encodes CDR1 SEHNR and CDR2 FQNEAQ (reference sequence). This CDR3 region has 12 residues. V was cut by 8 bases and J by 1 base, with 8 bases left in between. The CDR3 region has the DNA TGTGCCAGCGGGGAGTGGAACACTGAAGCTTTCTTT. This translates into CASGEWNTEAFF.

This clonotype was recorded many times. The chain has TRBV6-5 and TRBJ2-7, with 7 bases lining up with TRBD1. Germline CDR1 and CDR2: MNHEY and SVGAGI. The V and J ends lost 2 bases and 3 bases, in that order; junction bases with no gene match: 10. CDR3 length: 16 amino acids. CDR3 region: CASSYLLGQPLYEQYF. The CDR3 DNA sequence: TGTGCCAGCAGTTACCTCCTGGGACAGCCTCTCTACGAGCAGTACTTC.

This clonotype has at least ten counts. The chain is built from TRBV4-2 and TRBJ2-5; 9 nucleotides line up with TRBD2. In germline, CDR1 is LGHNA, CDR2 YNFKEQ. The CDR3 runs 16 residues. Trimming cost V 3 bases and J 2 bases; bases outside gene matches: 7. The CDR3 is CASSHGSGGVQETQYF. The CDR3 region has the DNA TGTGCCAGCAGCCACGGTAGCGGGGGAGTACAAGAGACCCAGTACTTC.

This clonotype has ten or more counts. The V call is TRBV2, the J call TRBJ2-2; 7 nucleotides agree with TRBD1. CDR1 is SNHLY, CDR2 FYNNEI, per germline. V shed 4 bases, J shed 5 bases, and the junction held 7 bases outside the gene matches. The CDR3 loop spans 15 amino acids. In DNA form, the CDR3 reads TGTGCCAGCAGTGTAATCCCCAGGGGGACCGGGGAGCTGTTTTTT. Translating gives CASSVIPRGTGELFF.

This clonotype was counted a single time. The chain carries TRBV2 and TRBJ1-5; D perhaps matches TRBD1 (5 bases). The V end was cut by 7 bases, the J end by 3 bases, with 16 bases between. Germline CDR1 SNHLY, CDR2 FYNNEI. This CDR3 has 15 amino acids. The DNA for the CDR3 is TGTGCCAGCAAGGACATCGGATACTCCAATCAGCCCCAGCATTTT. Translating gives CASKDIGYSNQPQHF.